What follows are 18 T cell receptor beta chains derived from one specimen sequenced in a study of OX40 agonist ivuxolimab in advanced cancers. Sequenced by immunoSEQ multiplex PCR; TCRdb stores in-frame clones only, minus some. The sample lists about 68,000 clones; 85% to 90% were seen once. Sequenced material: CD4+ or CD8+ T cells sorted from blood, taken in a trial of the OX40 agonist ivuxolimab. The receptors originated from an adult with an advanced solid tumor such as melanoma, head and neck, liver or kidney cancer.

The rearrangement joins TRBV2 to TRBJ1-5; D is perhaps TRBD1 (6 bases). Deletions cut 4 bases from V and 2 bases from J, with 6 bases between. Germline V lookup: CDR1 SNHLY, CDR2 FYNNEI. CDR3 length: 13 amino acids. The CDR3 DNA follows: TGTGCCAGCAGTGGGACAGGCAATCAGCCCCAGCATTTT. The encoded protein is CASSGTGNQPQHF. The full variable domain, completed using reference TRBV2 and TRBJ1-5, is EPEVTQTPSHQVTQMGQEVILRCVPISNHLYFYWYRQILGQKVEFLVSFYNNEISEKSEIFDDQFSVERPDGSNFTLKIRSTKLEDSAMYFCASSGTGNQPQHFGDGTRLSIL.

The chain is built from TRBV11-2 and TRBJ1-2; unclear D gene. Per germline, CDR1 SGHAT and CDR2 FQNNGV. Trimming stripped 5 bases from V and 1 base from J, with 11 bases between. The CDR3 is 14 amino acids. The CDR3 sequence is CASSPSYGNYGYTF. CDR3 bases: TGTGCCAGCAGCCCATCTTATGGTAACTATGGCTACACCTTC.

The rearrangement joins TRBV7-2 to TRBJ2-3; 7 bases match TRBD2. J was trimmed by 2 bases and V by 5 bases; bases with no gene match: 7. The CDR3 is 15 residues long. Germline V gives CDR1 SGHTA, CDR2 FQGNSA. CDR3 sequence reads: CASSQSGLDTDTQYF. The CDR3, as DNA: TGTGCCAGCAGCCAAAGTGGACTAGACACAGATACGCAGTATTTT.

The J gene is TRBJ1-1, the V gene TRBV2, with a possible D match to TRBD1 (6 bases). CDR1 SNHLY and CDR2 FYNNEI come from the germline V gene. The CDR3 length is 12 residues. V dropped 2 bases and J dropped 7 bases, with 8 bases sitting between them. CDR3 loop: CASSEQQGEAFF. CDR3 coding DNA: TGTGCCAGCAGTGAACAACAGGGTGAAGCTTTCTTT.

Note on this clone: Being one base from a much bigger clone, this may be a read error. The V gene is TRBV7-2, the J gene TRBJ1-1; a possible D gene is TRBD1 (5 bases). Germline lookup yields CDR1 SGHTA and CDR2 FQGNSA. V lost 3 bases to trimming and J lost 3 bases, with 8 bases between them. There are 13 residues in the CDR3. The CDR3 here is CASSFGGDTEAFF. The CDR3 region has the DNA TGTGCCAGCAGCTTCGGGGGGGACACTGAAGCTTTCTTT.

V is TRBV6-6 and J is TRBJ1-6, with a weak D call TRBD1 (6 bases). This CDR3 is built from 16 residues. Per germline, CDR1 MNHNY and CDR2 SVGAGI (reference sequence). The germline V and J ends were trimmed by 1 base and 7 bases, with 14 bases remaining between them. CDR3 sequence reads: CASSYFSQGKNSPLHF. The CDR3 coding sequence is TGTGCCAGCAGTTACTTCTCACAGGGAAAAAATTCACCCCTCCACTTT.

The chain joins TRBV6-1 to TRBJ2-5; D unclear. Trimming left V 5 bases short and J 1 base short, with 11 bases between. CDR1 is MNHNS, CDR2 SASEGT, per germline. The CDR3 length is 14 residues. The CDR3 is CASSPGPSQETQYF. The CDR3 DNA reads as TGTGCCAGCAGTCCCGGACCCAGCCAAGAGACCCAGTACTTC.

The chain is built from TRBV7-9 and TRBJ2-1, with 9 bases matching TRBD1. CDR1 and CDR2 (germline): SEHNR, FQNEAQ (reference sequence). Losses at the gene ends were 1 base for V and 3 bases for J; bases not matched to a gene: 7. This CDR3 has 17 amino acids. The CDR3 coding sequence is TGTGCCAGCAGCTTAGAGCCCGGGACAGGGAACTACAATGAGCAGTTCTTC. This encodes CASSLEPGTGNYNEQFF.

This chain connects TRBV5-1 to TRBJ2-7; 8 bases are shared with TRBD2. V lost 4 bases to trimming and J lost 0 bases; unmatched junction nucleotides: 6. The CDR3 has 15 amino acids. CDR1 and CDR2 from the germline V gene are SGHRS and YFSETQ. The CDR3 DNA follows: TGCGCCAGCAGCCCCGGGGGGGCATTCTCCTACGAGCAGTACTTC. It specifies CASSPGGAFSYEQYF.

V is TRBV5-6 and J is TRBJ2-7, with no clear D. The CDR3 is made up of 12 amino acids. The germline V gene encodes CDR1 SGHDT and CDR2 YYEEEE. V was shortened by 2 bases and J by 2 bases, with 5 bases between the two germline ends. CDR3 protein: CASSFQPYEQYF. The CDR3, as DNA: TGTGCCAGCAGCTTTCAACCCTACGAGCAGTACTTC.

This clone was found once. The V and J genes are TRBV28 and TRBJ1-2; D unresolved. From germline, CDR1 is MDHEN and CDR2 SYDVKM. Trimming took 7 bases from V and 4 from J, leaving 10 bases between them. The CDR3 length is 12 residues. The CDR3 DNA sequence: TGTGCCAGCACTCAGCCTTTCTATGGCTACACCTTC. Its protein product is CASTQPFYGYTF.

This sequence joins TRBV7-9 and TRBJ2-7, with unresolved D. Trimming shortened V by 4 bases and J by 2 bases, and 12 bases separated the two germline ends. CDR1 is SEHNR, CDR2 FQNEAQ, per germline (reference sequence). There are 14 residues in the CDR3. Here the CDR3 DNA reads TGTGCCAGCAGCTCCATACACCTCACCTACGAGCAGTACTTC. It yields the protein CASSSIHLTYEQYF.

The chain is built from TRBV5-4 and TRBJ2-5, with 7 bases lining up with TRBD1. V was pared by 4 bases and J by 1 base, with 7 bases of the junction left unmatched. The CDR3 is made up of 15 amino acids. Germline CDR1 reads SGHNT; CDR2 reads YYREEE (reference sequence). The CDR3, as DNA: TGTGCCAGCAGCGGAGACAGGGCGCTCCAAGAGACCCAGTACTTC. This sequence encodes CASSGDRALQETQYF.

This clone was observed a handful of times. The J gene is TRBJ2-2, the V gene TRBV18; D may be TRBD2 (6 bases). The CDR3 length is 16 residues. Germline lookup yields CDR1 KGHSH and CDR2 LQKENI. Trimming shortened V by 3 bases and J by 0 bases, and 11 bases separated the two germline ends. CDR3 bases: TGTGCCAGCTCACCGGAGGGACGGTCGAACACCGGGGAGCTGTTTTTT. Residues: CASSPEGRSNTGELFF.

The CDR3 coding sequence is TGTGCCAGCAGTTCGACACAATATAGCAATCAGCCCCAGCATTTT. This codes for CASSSTQYSNQPQHF. V gene TRBV6-5 combines with J gene TRBJ1-5, with D unresolved. The germline gives CDR1 MNHEY, CDR2 SVGAGI. Trimming removed 4 bases from V and 0 bases from J, with 10 bases in between. CDR3 length: 15 residues.

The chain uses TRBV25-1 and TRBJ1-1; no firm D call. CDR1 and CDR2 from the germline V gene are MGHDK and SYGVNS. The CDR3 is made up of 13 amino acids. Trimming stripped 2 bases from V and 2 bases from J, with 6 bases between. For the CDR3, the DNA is TGTGCCAGCAGTGAACGGGAAAACACTGAAGCTTTCTTT. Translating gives CASSERENTEAFF. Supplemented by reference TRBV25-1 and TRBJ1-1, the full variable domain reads EADIYQTPRYLVIGTGKKITLECSQTMGHDKMYWYQQDPGMELHLIHYSYGVNSTEKGDLSSESTVSRIRTEHFPLTLESARPSHTSQYLCASSERENTEAFFGQGTRLTVV.

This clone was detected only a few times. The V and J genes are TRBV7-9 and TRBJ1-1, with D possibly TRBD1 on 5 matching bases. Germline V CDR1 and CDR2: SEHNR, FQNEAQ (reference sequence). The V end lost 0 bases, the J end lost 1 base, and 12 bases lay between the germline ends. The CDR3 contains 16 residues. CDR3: CASSLAGRAPNTEAFF. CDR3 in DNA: TGTGCCAGCAGCTTAGCGGGCAGGGCCCCGAACACTGAAGCTTTCTTT.

CDR3 DNA: TGCGCCAGCAGTGAGTCCGGGGCCTCTGGAAACACCATATATTTT. Translated, it gives CASSESGASGNTIYF. This chain links TRBV10-2 with TRBJ1-3; a possible D gene is TRBD1 (5 bases). Germline V gene data show CDR1 as WSHSY and CDR2 as SAAADI. The CDR3 is 15 amino acids. Trimming took off 0 bases at V and 0 bases at J, with 6 bases between the two ends.